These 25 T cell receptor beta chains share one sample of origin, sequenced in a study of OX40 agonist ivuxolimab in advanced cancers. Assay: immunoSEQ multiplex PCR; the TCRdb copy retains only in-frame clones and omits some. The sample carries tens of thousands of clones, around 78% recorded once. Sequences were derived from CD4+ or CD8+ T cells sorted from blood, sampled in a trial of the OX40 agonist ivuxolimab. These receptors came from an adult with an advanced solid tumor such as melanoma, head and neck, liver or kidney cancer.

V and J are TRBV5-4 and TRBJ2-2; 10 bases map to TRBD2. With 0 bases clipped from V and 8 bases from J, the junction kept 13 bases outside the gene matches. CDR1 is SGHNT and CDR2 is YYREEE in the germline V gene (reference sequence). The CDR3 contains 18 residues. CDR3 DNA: TGTGCCAGCAGCTTGGCGTCGGCTAGCGGGAGCCCGTGGGGGGAGCTGTTTTTT. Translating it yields CASSLASASGSPWGELFF.

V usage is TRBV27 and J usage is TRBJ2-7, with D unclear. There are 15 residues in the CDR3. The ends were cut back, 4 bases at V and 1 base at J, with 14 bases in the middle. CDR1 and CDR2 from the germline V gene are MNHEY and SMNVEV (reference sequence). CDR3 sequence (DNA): TGTGCCAGCAGTTCCTCCCCCGACGGATCCTACGAGCAGTACTTC. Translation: CASSSSPDGSYEQYF.

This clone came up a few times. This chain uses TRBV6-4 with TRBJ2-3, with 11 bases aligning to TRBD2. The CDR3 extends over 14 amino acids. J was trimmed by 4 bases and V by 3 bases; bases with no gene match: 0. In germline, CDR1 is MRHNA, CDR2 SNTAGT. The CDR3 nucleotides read TGTGCCAGCAGTGAACTAGCGGGAGCAGATACGCAGTATTTT. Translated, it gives CASSELAGADTQYF.

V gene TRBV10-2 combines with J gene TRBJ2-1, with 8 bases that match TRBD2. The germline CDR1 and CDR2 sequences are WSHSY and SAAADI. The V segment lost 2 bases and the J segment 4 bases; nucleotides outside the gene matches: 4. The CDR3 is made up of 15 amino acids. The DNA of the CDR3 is TGCGCCAGCAGTGAGGCGGGAGGCTCGTACAATGAGCAGTTCTTC. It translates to CASSEAGGSYNEQFF.

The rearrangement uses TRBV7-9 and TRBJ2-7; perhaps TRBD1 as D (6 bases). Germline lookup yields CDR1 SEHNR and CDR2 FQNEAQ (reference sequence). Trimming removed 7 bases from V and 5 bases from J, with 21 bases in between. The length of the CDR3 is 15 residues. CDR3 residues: CASNPRMTGSHEQYF. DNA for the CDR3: TGTGCCAGCAACCCCCGAATGACAGGCTCTCACGAGCAGTACTTC. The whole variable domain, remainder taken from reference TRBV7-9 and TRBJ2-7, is DTGVSQNPRHKITKRGQNVTFRCDPISEHNRLYWYRQTLGQGPEFLTYFQNEAQLEKSRLLSDRFSAERPKGSFSTLEIQRTEQGDSAMYLCASNPRMTGSHEQYFGPGTRLTVT.

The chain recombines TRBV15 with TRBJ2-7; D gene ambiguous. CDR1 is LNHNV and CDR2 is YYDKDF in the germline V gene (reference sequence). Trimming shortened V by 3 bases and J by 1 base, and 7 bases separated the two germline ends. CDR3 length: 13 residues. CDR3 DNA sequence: TGTGCCACCAGCAGCGACCGGTCCTACGAGCAGTACTTC. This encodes CATSSDRSYEQYF.

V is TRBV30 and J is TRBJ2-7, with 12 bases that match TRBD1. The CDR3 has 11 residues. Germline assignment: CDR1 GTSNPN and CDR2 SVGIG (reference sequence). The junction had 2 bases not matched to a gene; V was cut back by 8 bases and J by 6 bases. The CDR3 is CAGGQGAEQYF. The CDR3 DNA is TGTGCCGGGGGACAGGGGGCCGAGCAGTACTTC.

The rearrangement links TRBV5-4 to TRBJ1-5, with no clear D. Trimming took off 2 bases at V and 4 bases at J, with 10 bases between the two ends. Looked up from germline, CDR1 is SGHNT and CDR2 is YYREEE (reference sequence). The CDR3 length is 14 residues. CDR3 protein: CASSFDGLNQPQHF. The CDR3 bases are TGTGCCAGCAGCTTCGACGGGTTAAATCAGCCCCAGCATTTT.

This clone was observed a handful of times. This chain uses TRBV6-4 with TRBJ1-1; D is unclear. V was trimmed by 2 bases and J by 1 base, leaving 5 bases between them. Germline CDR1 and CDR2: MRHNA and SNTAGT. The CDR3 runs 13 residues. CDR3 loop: CASSDRENTEAFF. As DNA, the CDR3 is TGTGCCAGCAGTGACAGAGAGAACACTGAAGCTTTCTTT.

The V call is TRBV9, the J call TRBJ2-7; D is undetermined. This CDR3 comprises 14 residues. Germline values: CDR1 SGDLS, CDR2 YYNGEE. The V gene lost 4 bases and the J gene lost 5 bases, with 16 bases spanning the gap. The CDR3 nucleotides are TGTGCCAGCAGCCCATGGGGAACCCAGCACGAGCAGTACTTC. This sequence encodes CASSPWGTQHEQYF.

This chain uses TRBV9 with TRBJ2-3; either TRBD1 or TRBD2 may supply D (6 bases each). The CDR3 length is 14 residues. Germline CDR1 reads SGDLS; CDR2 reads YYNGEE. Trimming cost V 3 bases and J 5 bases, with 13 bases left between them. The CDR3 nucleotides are TGTGCCAGCAGCGCTGAAGGGGGACTAGATACGCAGTATTTT. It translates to CASSAEGGLDTQYF.

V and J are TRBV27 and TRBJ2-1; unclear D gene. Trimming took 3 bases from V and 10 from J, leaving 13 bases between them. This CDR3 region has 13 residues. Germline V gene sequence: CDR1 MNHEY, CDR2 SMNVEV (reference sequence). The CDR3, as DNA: TGTGCCAGCAGTTTTGTTCCCAATGTAGAGCAGTTCTTC. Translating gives CASSFVPNVEQFF.

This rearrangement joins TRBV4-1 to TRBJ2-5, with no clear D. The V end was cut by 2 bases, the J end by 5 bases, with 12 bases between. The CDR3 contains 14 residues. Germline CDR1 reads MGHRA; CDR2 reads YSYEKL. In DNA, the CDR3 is TGCGCCAGCAGCCAACCGAGATCGCTGGAGACCCAGTACTTC. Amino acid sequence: CASSQPRSLETQYF.

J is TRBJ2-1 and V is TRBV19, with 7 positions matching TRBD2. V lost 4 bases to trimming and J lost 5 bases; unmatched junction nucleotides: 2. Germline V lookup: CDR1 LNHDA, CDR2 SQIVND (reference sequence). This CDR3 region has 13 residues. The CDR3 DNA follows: TGTGCCAGTAGTAGCGGGAGCGACAATGAGCAGTTCTTC. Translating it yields CASSSGSDNEQFF.

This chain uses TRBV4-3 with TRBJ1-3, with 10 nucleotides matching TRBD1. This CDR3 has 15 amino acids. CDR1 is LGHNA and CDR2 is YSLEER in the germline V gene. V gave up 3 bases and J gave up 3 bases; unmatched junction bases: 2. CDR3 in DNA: TGCGCCAGCAGCCAGGACAGGGGGGTTGGAAACACCATATATTTT. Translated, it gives CASSQDRGVGNTIYF.

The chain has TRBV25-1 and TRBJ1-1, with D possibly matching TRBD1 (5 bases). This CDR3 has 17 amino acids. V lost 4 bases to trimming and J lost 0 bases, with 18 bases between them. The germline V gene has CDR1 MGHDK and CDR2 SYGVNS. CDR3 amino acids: CASSAQGSNSMNTEAFF. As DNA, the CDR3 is TGTGCCAGCAGTGCTCAGGGATCTAACTCCATGAACACTGAAGCTTTCTTT.

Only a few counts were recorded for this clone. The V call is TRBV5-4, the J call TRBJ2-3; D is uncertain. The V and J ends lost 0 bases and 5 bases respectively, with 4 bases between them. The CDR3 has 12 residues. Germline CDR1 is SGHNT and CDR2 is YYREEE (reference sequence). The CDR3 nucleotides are TGTGCCAGCAGCTTGGGGGAAGATACGCAGTATTTT. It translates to CASSLGEDTQYF.

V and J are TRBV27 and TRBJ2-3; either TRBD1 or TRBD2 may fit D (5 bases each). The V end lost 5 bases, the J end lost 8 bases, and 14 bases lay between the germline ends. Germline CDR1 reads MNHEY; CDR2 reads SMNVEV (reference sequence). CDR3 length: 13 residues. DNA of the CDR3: TGTGCCAGCAGTCCGGGGACCACCGTTACGCAGTATTTT. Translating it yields CASSPGTTVTQYF.

The CDR3 coding sequence is TGCGCCAGCAGCCAGCCCCCAGGGGGCTCCTACGAGCAGTACTTC. The encoded protein is CASSQPPGGSYEQYF. The chain employs TRBV4-1 and TRBJ2-7; 7 bases match TRBD1. Unmatched junction bases numbered 5, after V lost 3 bases and J lost 0 bases. Germline V gene data show CDR1 as MGHRA and CDR2 as YSYEKL. There are 15 residues in the CDR3.

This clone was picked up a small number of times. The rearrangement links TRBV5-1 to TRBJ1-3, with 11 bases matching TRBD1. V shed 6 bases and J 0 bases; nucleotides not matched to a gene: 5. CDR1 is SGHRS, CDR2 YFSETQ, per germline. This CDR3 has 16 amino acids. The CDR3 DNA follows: TGCGCCAGCAAAAGGACAGGGGGCGGCTCTGGAAACACCATATATTTT. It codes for CASKRTGGGSGNTIYF.

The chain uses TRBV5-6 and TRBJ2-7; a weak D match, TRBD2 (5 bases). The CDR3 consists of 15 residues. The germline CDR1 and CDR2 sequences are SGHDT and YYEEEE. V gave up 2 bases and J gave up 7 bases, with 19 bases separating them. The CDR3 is CASSLEQSPTGEQYF. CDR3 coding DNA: TGTGCCAGCAGCTTAGAACAGTCACCTACGGGGGAGCAGTACTTC.

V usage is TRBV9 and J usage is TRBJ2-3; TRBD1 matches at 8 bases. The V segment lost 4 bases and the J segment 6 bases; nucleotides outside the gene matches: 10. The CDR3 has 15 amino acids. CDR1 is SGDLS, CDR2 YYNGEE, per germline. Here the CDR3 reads CASSFAGQAPDTQYF. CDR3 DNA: TGTGCCAGCAGCTTCGCGGGACAGGCCCCGGATACGCAGTATTTT.

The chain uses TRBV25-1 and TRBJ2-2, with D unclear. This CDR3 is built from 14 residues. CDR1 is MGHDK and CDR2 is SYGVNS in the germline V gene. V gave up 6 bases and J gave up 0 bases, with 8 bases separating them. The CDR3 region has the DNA TGTGCCAGCAGCCTCACGCCGAACACCGGGGAGCTGTTTTTT. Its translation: CASSLTPNTGELFF.

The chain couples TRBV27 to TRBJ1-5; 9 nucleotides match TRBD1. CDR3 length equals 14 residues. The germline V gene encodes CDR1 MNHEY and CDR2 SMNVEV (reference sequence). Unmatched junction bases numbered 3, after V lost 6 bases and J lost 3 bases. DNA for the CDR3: TGTGCCAGCAGCACAGGGGGCATCAATCAGCCCCAGCATTTT. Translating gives CASSTGGINQPQHF.

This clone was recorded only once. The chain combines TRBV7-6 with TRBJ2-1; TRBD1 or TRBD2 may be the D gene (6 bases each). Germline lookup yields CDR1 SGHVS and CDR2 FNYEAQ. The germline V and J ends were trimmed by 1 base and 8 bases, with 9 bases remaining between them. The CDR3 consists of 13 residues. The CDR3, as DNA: TGTGCCAGCAGCTTAGTGGGGGGCTATGAGCAGTTCTTC. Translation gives CASSLVGGYEQFF. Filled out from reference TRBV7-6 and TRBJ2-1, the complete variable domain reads GAGVSQSPRYKVTKRGQDVALRCDPISGHVSLYWYRQALGQGPEFLTYFNYEAQQDKSGLPNDRFSAERPEGSISTLTIQRTEQRDSAMYRCASSLVGGYEQFFGPGTRLTVL.